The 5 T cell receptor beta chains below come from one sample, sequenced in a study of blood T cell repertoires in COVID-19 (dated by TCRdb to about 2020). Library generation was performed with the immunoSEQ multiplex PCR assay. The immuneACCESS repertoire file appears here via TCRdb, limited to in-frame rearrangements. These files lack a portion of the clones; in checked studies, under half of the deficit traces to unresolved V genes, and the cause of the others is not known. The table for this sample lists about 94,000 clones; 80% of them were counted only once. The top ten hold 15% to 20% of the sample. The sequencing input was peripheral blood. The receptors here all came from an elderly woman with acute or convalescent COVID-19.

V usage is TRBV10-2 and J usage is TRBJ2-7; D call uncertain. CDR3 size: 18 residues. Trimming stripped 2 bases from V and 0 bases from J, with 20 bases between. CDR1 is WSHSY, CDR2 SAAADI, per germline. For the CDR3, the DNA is TGCGCCAGCAGTGAGATGTCGCGGTCCTCCTCTCACTCCTACGAGCAGTACTTC. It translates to CASSEMSRSSSHSYEQYF.

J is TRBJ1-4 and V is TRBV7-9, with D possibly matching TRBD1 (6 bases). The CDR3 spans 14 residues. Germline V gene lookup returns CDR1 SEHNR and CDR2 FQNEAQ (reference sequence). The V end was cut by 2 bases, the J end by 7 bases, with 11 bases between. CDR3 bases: TGTGCCAGCAGCTTAAGGGGGACAACTGAAAAACTGTTTTTT. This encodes CASSLRGTTEKLFF.

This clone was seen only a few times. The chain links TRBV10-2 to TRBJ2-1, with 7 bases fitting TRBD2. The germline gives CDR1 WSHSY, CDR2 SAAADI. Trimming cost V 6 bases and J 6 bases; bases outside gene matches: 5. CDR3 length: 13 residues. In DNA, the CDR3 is TGCGCCAGCAGCGGCGGGAGTGGCAATGAGCAGTTCTTC. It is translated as CASSGGSGNEQFF.

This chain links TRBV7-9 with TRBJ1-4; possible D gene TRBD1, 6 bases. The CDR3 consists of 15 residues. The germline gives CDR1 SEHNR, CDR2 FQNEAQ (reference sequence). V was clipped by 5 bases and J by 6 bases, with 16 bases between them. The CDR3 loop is CASSQEGQAYEKLFF. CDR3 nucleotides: TGTGCCAGCAGCCAAGAGGGACAAGCATATGAAAAACTGTTTTTT.

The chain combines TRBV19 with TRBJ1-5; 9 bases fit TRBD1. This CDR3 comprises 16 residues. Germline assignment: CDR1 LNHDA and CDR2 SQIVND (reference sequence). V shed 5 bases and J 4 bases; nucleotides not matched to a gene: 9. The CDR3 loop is CASSVWGTGRNQPQHF. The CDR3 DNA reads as TGTGCCAGTAGTGTCTGGGGGACAGGGAGAAATCAGCCCCAGCATTTT.